Below, 6 T cell receptor beta chains from the same sample are listed, as sequenced in a study of T cells after yellow fever vaccination. TCRdb ran MiXCR on the 5' RACE reads and lists one entry per CDR3 protein. The data hold about 320,000 distinct CDR3 sequences, with about 10% observed a single time. This specimen consisted of CD4+ T cells sorted from PBMCs, obtained 45 days after the yellow fever booster vaccination. These receptors came from a man between 18 and 35 years old who received the YFV17D yellow fever vaccine.

The chain combines TRBV5-6 with TRBJ1-6; 7 bases map to TRBD1. Germline V CDR1 and CDR2: SGHDT, YYEEEE. The junction had 12 bases not matched to a gene; V was cut back by 4 bases and J by 8 bases. This CDR3 is built from 16 residues. CDR3 sequence: CASSVRDRGLHSPLHF. For the CDR3, the DNA is TGTGCCAGCAGCGTCCGGGACAGAGGGCTCCATTCACCCCTCCACTTT. Full variable domain (remainder filled in from reference TRBV5-6 and TRBJ1-6): DAGVTQSPTHLIKTRGQQVTLRCSPKSGHDTVSWYQQALGQGPQFIFQYYEEEERQRGNFPDRFSGHQFPNYSSELNVNALLLGDSALYLCASSVRDRGLHSPLHFGNGTRLTVT.

This chain joins TRBV2 and TRBJ2-5, with D hard to call. V lost 3 bases to trimming and J lost 2 bases, with 7 bases between them. Germline values: CDR1 SNHLY, CDR2 FYNNEI. This CDR3 has 13 residues. CDR3 bases: TGTGCCAGCAGTGAGTTCGCACAAGAGACCCAGTACTTC. It codes for CASSEFAQETQYF.

V and J are TRBV10-2 and TRBJ2-3, with 7 bases matching TRBD2. Trimming took 2 bases from V and 2 from J; bases not matched to a gene: 7. The CDR3 contains 16 residues. CDR1 and CDR2 (germline): WSHSY, SAAADI. CDR3 sequence reads: CASSEPAGGSTDTQYF. The CDR3 nucleotides are TGCGCCAGCAGTGAGCCCGCCGGGGGGTCCACAGATACGCAGTATTTT.

This CDR3 reads CASSLGDTNTGELFF. CDR3 nucleotide sequence: TGTGCCAGCAGTTTGGGGGACACGAACACCGGGGAGCTGTTTTTT. The V gene is TRBV12-3 or TRBV12-4, the J gene TRBJ2-2; perhaps TRBD1 as D (6 bases). CDR3 length: 15 residues. Trimming shortened V by 3 bases and J by 0 bases, and 8 bases separated the two germline ends.

The chain links TRBV12-3 or TRBV12-4 to TRBJ1-5; 12 bases line up with TRBD1. V lost 5 bases and J lost 6; bases outside the gene matches: 5. The CDR3 contains 15 residues. The CDR3 DNA is TGTGCCAGCAGTCACGGGACAGGGGGCGTTCAGCCCCAGCATTTT. The encoded protein is CASSHGTGGVQPQHF.

This clonotype was detected ten times or more. This chain joins TRBV7-2 and TRBJ2-3; D unclear. This CDR3 is built from 14 residues. Trimming pared 5 bases from V and 6 bases from J, leaving 15 bases between. In germline, CDR1 is SGHTA, CDR2 FQGNSA. CDR3: CASSLSFIRDTQYF. The CDR3 DNA reads as TGTGCCAGCAGCCTGTCTTTTATCCGGGATACGCAGTATTTT.